A single sample is the source of the 26 T cell receptor beta chains below, sequenced in a study of OX40 agonist ivuxolimab in advanced cancers. The library was produced with the immunoSEQ multiplex PCR assay. TCRdb carries this immuneACCESS record with in-frame sequences only. Its versions omit some clonotypes, under half of them owing to an unresolved V gene in the studies checked, with the rest unexplained. Here the sample has 39,000 or so clones; around nine tenths occur a single time. Approximately 35% of the sample is in the top ten clones. The source material was CD4+ or CD8+ T cells sorted from blood, sampled in a trial of the OX40 agonist ivuxolimab. These receptors all stem from an adult with an advanced solid tumor such as melanoma, head and neck, liver or kidney cancer.

This clone was detected a few times. The chain is built from TRBV2 and TRBJ1-2; no clear D. Germline V gene lookup returns CDR1 SNHLY and CDR2 FYNNEI. The CDR3 extends over 11 amino acids. V was shortened by 7 bases and J by 5 bases, with 8 bases between the two germline ends. The CDR3 protein is CASTEWYGYTF. In nucleotides, the CDR3 is TGTGCCAGCACGGAGTGGTATGGCTACACCTTC. Based on the CDR3 plus reference TRBV2 and TRBJ1-2, the full variable domain is EPEVTQTPSHQVTQMGQEVILRCVPISNHLYFYWYRQILGQKVEFLVSFYNNEISEKSEIFDDQFSVERPDGSNFTLKIRSTKLEDSAMYFCASTEWYGYTFGSGTRLTVV.

This chain's CDR3 is CASSLLAGGNELFF. The CDR3 DNA reads TGTGCCAGCAGTTTACTGGCAGGCGGTAATGAACTGTTTTTT. This chain joins TRBV28 and TRBJ1-4; no clear D. Trimming removed 2 bases at V and 12 bases at J, with 16 bases between. Germline CDR1 MDHEN, CDR2 SYDVKM. The CDR3 extends over 14 amino acids.

The J gene is TRBJ2-3, the V gene TRBV10-3; perhaps TRBD1 as D (6 bases). V was shortened by 0 bases and J by 3 bases, with 16 bases between the two germline ends. CDR1 is ENHRY and CDR2 is SYGVKD in the germline V gene. This CDR3 has 17 amino acids. The DNA of the CDR3 is TGTGCCATCAGTGAGTCGGGACAACCGCCTGGGACAGATACGCAGTATTTT. Translated: CAISESGQPPGTDTQYF.

The V and J genes are TRBV19 and TRBJ1-2; D is ambiguous. Germline CDR1 and CDR2: LNHDA and SQIVND (reference sequence). The CDR3 has 15 amino acids. V was pared by 5 bases and J by 3 bases, with 16 bases between. The CDR3 is CASSYDFGVDYGYTF. The CDR3, as DNA: TGTGCCAGTAGTTATGATTTCGGGGTTGACTATGGCTACACCTTC. Together with reference TRBV19 and TRBJ1-2, the CDR3 gives the full variable domain: DGGITQSPKYLFRKEGQNVTLSCEQNLNHDAMYWYRQDPGQGLRLIYYSQIVNDFQKGDIAEGYSVSREKKESFPLTVTSAQKNPTAFYLCASSYDFGVDYGYTFGSGTRLTVV.

The chain links TRBV6-1 to TRBJ1-4, with 7 positions matching TRBD1. This CDR3 comprises 16 residues. Germline assignment: CDR1 MNHNS and CDR2 SASEGT. The trim removed 0 bases at V and 7 bases at J, leaving 8 bases unmatched. CDR3 DNA sequence: TGTGCCAGCAGTGAAGCAGGGGGCCCTCGAGGTGAAAAACTGTTTTTT. It translates to CASSEAGGPRGEKLFF.

The chain couples TRBV5-6 to TRBJ2-3; D call uncertain. Deletions cut 1 base from V and 0 bases from J, with 9 bases between. The CDR3 contains 15 residues. CDR1 is SGHDT and CDR2 is YYEEEE in the germline V gene. The CDR3 DNA reads TGTGCCAGCAGCTTGCGGTGGATAAGCACAGATACGCAGTATTTT. Its translation: CASSLRWISTDTQYF.

The chain recombines TRBV6-4 with TRBJ1-4, with 7 positions matching TRBD1. J lost 1 base, V lost 6 bases, and 2 bases had no gene match. This CDR3 comprises 14 residues. Germline CDR1 and CDR2: MRHNA and SNTAGT. The CDR3, as DNA: TGTGCCAGCAGGAGACAGGGAACTAATGAAAAACTGTTTTTT. Its protein product is CASRRQGTNEKLFF.

CDR3 sequence (DNA): TGTGCCAGCAGCTTGAACTCTGGAAACACCATATATTTT. Residues: CASSLNSGNTIYF. This rearrangement joins TRBV7-9 to TRBJ1-3; no reliable D call. Germline CDR1 reads SEHNR; CDR2 reads FQNEAQ (reference sequence). This CDR3 spans 13 amino acids. V was trimmed by 3 bases and J by 0 bases, leaving 3 bases between them.

The rearrangement links TRBV9 to TRBJ1-1; D is possibly TRBD1 (5 bases). Trimming removed 0 bases at V and 1 base at J, with 10 bases between. Germline values: CDR1 SGDLS, CDR2 YYNGEE. The CDR3 consists of 15 residues. CDR3 region: CASSVDGAPNTEAFF. CDR3 DNA sequence: TGTGCCAGCAGCGTAGATGGGGCCCCGAACACTGAAGCTTTCTTT.

The genes are TRBV5-4 and TRBJ2-6, with 7 bases fitting TRBD1. This CDR3 is built from 15 residues. With 4 bases clipped from V and 0 bases from J, the junction kept 1 base outside the gene matches. Germline V gene lookup returns CDR1 SGHNT and CDR2 YYREEE (reference sequence). The chain's CDR3 is CASSPGGSGANVLTF. The CDR3 DNA is TGTGCCAGCAGCCCAGGGGGCTCTGGGGCCAACGTCCTGACTTTC.

The rearrangement joins TRBV28 to TRBJ1-3, with D perhaps TRBD1 (6 bases). This CDR3 has 18 amino acids. Germline values: CDR1 MDHEN, CDR2 SYDVKM. Trimming took 3 bases from V and 0 from J, leaving 18 bases between them. DNA for the CDR3: TGTGCCAGCAGTTTGAAATTAGGACAGCGTGGCTCTGGAAACACCATATATTTT. It codes for CASSLKLGQRGSGNTIYF.

This clone appeared once. The V call is TRBV18, the J call TRBJ2-6; D gene ambiguous. The CDR3 consists of 16 residues. Germline lookup yields CDR1 KGHSH and CDR2 LQKENI. The V and J ends lost 7 bases and 0 bases respectively, with 13 bases between them. The CDR3, as DNA: TGTGCCAGCTGGGCTGGACGTTTCTCTGGGGCCAACGTCCTGACTTTC. This codes for CASWAGRFSGANVLTF.

The chain is built from TRBV6-5 and TRBJ2-6; D remains unclear. Trimming removed 0 bases from V and 0 bases from J, with 6 bases in between. Per the germline V gene, CDR1 is MNHEY and CDR2 is SVGAGI. This CDR3 is 16 amino acids long. The CDR3: CASSYSRPSGANVLTF. CDR3 in DNA: TGTGCCAGCAGTTACTCGAGACCCTCTGGGGCCAACGTCCTGACTTTC.

The chain has TRBV18 and TRBJ1-4, with D perhaps TRBD1 (5 bases). This CDR3 is built from 14 residues. V gave up 3 bases and J gave up 4 bases, with 9 bases separating them. Germline CDR1 and CDR2: KGHSH and LQKENI. CDR3 DNA: TGTGCCAGCTCACCGTCCGGGGGTAATGAAAAACTGTTTTTT. Amino acid sequence: CASSPSGGNEKLFF.

The chain couples TRBV5-1 to TRBJ2-5, with TRBD2 matching 8 bases. Germline values: CDR1 SGHRS, CDR2 YFSETQ. The CDR3 consists of 15 residues. The junction had 3 bases not matched to a gene; V was cut back by 1 base and J by 1 base. The CDR3 sequence is CASSLTTSGQETQYF. The CDR3 DNA sequence: TGCGCCAGCAGCTTGACAACTAGCGGCCAAGAGACCCAGTACTTC.

This clone was counted a single time. The rearrangement links TRBV2 to TRBJ2-3, with D perhaps TRBD1 (5 bases). The CDR3 spans 13 residues. The V and J ends lost 6 bases and 2 bases respectively, with 9 bases between them. CDR1 SNHLY and CDR2 FYNNEI come from the germline V gene. CDR3 loop: CASRGLFTDTQYF. CDR3 in DNA: TGTGCCAGCAGGGGGCTATTCACAGATACGCAGTATTTT.

The rearrangement links TRBV7-2 to TRBJ2-5; possibly TRBD1 for D (6 bases). Trimming cost V 5 bases and J 11 bases, with 18 bases left between them. The germline V gene has CDR1 SGHTA and CDR2 FQGNSA. There are 13 residues in the CDR3. The CDR3: CASSPQNRDKQYF. As DNA, the CDR3 is TGTGCCAGCAGCCCTCAGAACAGGGATAAGCAGTACTTC.

The chain joins TRBV2 to TRBJ2-7, with TRBD2 as a possible D gene (6 bases). The V gene lost 8 bases and the J gene lost 3 bases, with 11 bases spanning the gap. The CDR3 contains 12 residues. In germline, CDR1 is SNHLY, CDR2 FYNNEI. The CDR3 here is CASWREVYEQYF. Here the CDR3 DNA reads TGTGCCAGCTGGAGGGAAGTCTACGAGCAGTACTTC. Variable domain in full (rest from reference TRBV2 and TRBJ2-7): EPEVTQTPSHQVTQMGQEVILRCVPISNHLYFYWYRQILGQKVEFLVSFYNNEISEKSEIFDDQFSVERPDGSNFTLKIRSTKLEDSAMYFCASWREVYEQYFGPGTRLTVT.

The V and J genes are TRBV7-3 and TRBJ1-2; possibly TRBD1 for D (5 bases). The CDR3 covers 17 residues. Germline V gene lookup returns CDR1 SGHTA and CDR2 FQGTGA. V was trimmed by 1 base and J by 3 bases, leaving 18 bases between them. The CDR3: CASSLMGMGVSDYGYTF. The CDR3 region has the DNA TGTGCCAGCAGCTTAATGGGGATGGGGGTCTCTGACTATGGCTACACCTTC.

The chain combines TRBV14 with TRBJ2-1; the match to TRBD1 covers 9 bases. CDR1 and CDR2 from the germline V gene are SGHDN and FVKESK. V shed 4 bases and J 2 bases; nucleotides not matched to a gene: 3. The CDR3 runs 15 residues. The CDR3 nucleotides are TGTGCCAGCAGCCCCCGGGACAGGGCCTACAATGAGCAGTTCTTC. As protein: CASSPRDRAYNEQFF.

In this sample, this clone turned up once. The rearrangement joins TRBV14 to TRBJ2-1; tentative D call: TRBD1 (5 bases). The CDR3 extends over 16 amino acids. The germline gives CDR1 SGHDN, CDR2 FVKESK. V gave up 1 base and J gave up 3 bases, with 13 bases separating them. CDR3 residues: CASSQARGAYYNEQFF. The CDR3 DNA reads as TGTGCCAGCAGCCAAGCAAGGGGTGCATACTACAATGAGCAGTTCTTC. The variable domain in full, with the rest retrieved from reference TRBV14 and TRBJ2-1, is EAGVTQFPSHSVIEKGQTVTLRCDPISGHDNLYWYRRVMGKEIKFLLHFVKESKQDESGMPNNRFLAERTGGTYSTLKVQPAELEDSGVYFCASSQARGAYYNEQFFGPGTRLTVL.

This clone has only one observation. V is TRBV19 and J is TRBJ1-1; D ambiguous. Looked up from germline, CDR1 is LNHDA and CDR2 is SQIVND (reference sequence). V lost 1 base to trimming and J lost 8 bases, with 11 bases between them. The CDR3 is 13 amino acids. CDR3 DNA sequence: TGTGCCAGTAGTATAGGTGGGCGGGCAGAAGCTTTCTTT. This gives the protein CASSIGGRAEAFF.

This chain joins TRBV19 and TRBJ1-2; D is ambiguous. The germline V and J ends were trimmed by 6 bases and 8 bases, with 13 bases remaining between them. This CDR3 contains 12 residues. Germline CDR1 and CDR2: LNHDA and SQIVND (reference sequence). The CDR3 DNA follows: TGTGCCAGTAGCCAGGCGAAGGGAGGCTACACCTTC. Its translation: CASSQAKGGYTF.

V is TRBV18 and J is TRBJ2-2, with TRBD2 as a possible D gene (5 bases). This CDR3 is built from 15 residues. Looked up from germline, CDR1 is KGHSH and CDR2 is LQKENI. V lost 3 bases, J lost 4 bases, and 12 bases lay in between. CDR3 in DNA: TGTGCCAGCTCACCCTTAGAAGCGGTCACCGGGGAGCTGTTTTTT. Translated, it gives CASSPLEAVTGELFF.

This clone has a single count. This chain joins TRBV11-2 and TRBJ2-7, with D perhaps TRBD1 (6 bases). Germline V gene data show CDR1 as SGHAT and CDR2 as FQNNGV. This CDR3 region has 14 residues. Trimming took off 2 bases at V and 3 bases at J, with 11 bases between the two ends. The CDR3 DNA follows: TGTGCCAGCAGCTTAAGAGGGACAAACTACGAGCAGTACTTC. It is translated as CASSLRGTNYEQYF. The complete variable domain, with remaining parts taken from reference TRBV11-2 and TRBJ2-7, reads EAGVAQSPRYKIIEKRQSVAFWCNPISGHATLYWYQQILGQGPKLLIQFQNNGVVDDSQLPKDRFSAERLKGVDSTLKIQPAKLEDSAVYLCASSLRGTNYEQYFGPGTRLTVT.

The chain couples TRBV10-3 to TRBJ2-7; a weak D match, TRBD2 (6 bases). Per germline, CDR1 ENHRY and CDR2 SYGVKD. CDR3 length: 11 residues. Trimming stripped 8 bases from V and 6 bases from J, with 11 bases between. CDR3 sequence: CAIGTLTEQYF. For the CDR3, the DNA is TGTGCCATCGGGACTTTGACCGAGCAGTACTTC.